This TCR beta chain was recovered during a study of early T cells in non-severe SARS-CoV-2 infection. Overall study: Chains from this unsorted whole-blood bulk RNA could not be paired.

This clonotype was detected a few times. MiXCR, run by TCRdb on the 5' RACE reads, gives a single entry per CDR3 protein. This sample has around 61,000 distinct CDR3 sequences, with roughly a tenth found just once. With 0 bases removed from V and 1 base from J, the gap between germline ends came to 9 bases. Germline CDR1 and CDR2: MNHNS and SASEGT. There are 15 residues in the CDR3. The TCR originated in an adult who was a healthcare worker with PCR-confirmed SARS-CoV-2 infection or an uninfected control (not recorded which). Sequencing was carried out using whole blood. V usage is TRBV6-1 and J usage is TRBJ1-1, with D maybe TRBD1 (5 bases). CDR3 nucleotide sequence: TGTGCCAGCAGTGAAGCCGGAACAGGGAACACTGAAGCTTTCTTT. Protein sequence: CASSEAGTGNTEAFF.